These 2 T cell receptor beta chains share one sample of origin, sequenced in a study of shared clonotypes between healthy human individuals. Clones were sequenced by immunoSEQ multiplex PCR, and TCRdb holds only the in-frame ones, with some missing. The sample records approximately 2.4 million clones, approximately 96% being singletons. The sample comprised naive CD4+ T cells sorted from blood. Indicated subset: CD45RA+ positively selected. These receptors were collected from a man between 18 and 29 years old in good health.

The rearrangement joins TRBV11-3 to TRBJ2-5; D is perhaps TRBD2 (6 bases). Germline CDR1 SGHNT, CDR2 YENEEA. CDR3 length: 16 residues. V was shortened by 2 bases and J by 4 bases, with 17 bases between the two germline ends. CDR3 bases: TGTGCCAGCAGCTTACACAGTCTTGGAGGGTCAGAGACCCAGTACTTC. It codes for CASSLHSLGGSETQYF.

The chain joins TRBV27 to TRBJ2-7, with TRBD2 as a possible D gene (5 bases). CDR1 MNHEY and CDR2 SMNVEV come from the germline V gene (reference sequence). This CDR3 spans 13 amino acids. Trimming pared 2 bases from V and 4 bases from J, leaving 9 bases between. CDR3 bases: TGTGCCAGCAGTTTACCGGGAAAATACGAGCAGTACTTC. As protein: CASSLPGKYEQYF.